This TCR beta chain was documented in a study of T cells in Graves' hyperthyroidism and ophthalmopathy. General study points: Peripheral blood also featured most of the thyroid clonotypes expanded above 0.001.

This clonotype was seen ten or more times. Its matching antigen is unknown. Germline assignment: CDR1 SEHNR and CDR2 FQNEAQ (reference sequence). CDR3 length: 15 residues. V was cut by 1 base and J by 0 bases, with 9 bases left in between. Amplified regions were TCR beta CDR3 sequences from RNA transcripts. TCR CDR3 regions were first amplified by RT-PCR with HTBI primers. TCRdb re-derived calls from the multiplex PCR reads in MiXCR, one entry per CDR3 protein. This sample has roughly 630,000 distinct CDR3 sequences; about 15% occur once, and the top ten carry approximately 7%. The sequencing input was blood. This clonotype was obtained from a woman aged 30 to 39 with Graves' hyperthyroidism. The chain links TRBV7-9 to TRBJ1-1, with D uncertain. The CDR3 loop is CASSLVYGLNTEAFF. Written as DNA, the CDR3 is TGTGCCAGCAGCTTAGTTTACGGGTTGAACACTGAAGCTTTCTTT.